This T cell receptor (beta chain) was found in a study of cytomegalovirus exposure and HLA in healthy donors. PCR primers comprised 60 Vbeta and 13 Jbeta primers. TCRdb's table, derived via immunoSEQ multiplex PCR, lists solely in-frame clones and lacks some. The data contain approximately 200,000 clones, less than 85% of them singletons. Germline V CDR1 and CDR2: MNHEY, SVGAGI. Unmatched junction bases numbered 7, after V lost 6 bases and J lost 3 bases. CDR3 size: 14 residues. This chain links TRBV6-5 with TRBJ2-7; 8 nucleotides line up with TRBD1. The clonotype was recovered from a girl aged 2 to 10 in good health and CMV-seronegative. Sequencing was carried out using PBMCs. The CDR3 is CASRNRGEVYEQYF. The CDR3 DNA reads as TGTGCCAGCAGGAACAGGGGGGAAGTCTACGAGCAGTACTTC.